The sequence of this TCR beta chain was determined in a study of blood T cell repertoires in COVID-19. Looking at the study overall: Whether acute or convalescent, the COVID-19 samples came from the United States, Italy and Spain. Sample material is recorded as cDNA or gDNA derived from T cells, B-cell-depleted T cells, or PBMCs.

Per the original methods: Researchers report that nucleated cell counts were estimated from reference gene primer amplification. Assay: immunoSEQ multiplex PCR; the TCRdb copy retains only in-frame clones and omits some. The DNA gave D and trimming, while V, J and clone size come from that table. The sample consists of some 240,000 clones, approximately 88% of them appearing once. In Seattle, patients joined the study during active infection and were tracked longitudinally. V lost 0 bases and J 0 bases, leaving 10 bases between the germline ends. Per the germline V gene, CDR1 is SGHRS and CDR2 is YFSETQ. This CDR3 is 15 amino acids long. This clone was seen a few times.

V is TRBV5-1 and J is TRBJ2-7; perhaps TRBD1 as D (6 bases). The sample consisted of peripheral blood. The clonotype originates from a woman in her 70s with COVID-19, enrolled during active disease. CDR3 nucleotide sequence: TGCGCCAGCAGCTTGGGTGGGACACCCTCCTACGAGCAGTACTTC. Translated: CASSLGGTPSYEQYF. Complete variable domain (other parts from reference TRBV5-1 and TRBJ2-7): KAGVTQTPRYLIKTRGQQVTLSCSPISGHRSVSWYQQTPGQGLQFLFEYFSETQRNKGNFPGRFSGRQFSNSRSEMNVSTLELGDSALYLCASSLGGTPSYEQYFGPGTRLTVT.